Detailed here is one TCR beta chain. No antigen is known for it. As processed by the authors: Junction-only sequences without quality scores came from ImmunoSEQ, so filtering differed. The data were produced by immunoSEQ multiplex PCR, yet TCRdb's version contains in-frame clones alone and is incomplete. V and J calls and clone size are as listed in that table; D and trimming were resolved from the DNA. The sample contains a few million clones, approximately 93% of which appear only once. These data originate in a study of shared clonotypes between healthy human individuals. CDR1 is MDHEN and CDR2 is SYDVKM in the germline V gene. This CDR3 has 15 residues. V lost 4 bases, J lost 5 bases, and 18 bases lay in between. General study results and limits: Across a handful of donors, naive CD4 shared roughly 5%, naive CD8 over 3%, memory CD4 approximately 2.5%, memory CD8 0.4% to 0.5%. Estimated clonotype richness was generally higher in naive than memory subsets.

Sequencing used naive CD4+ T cells from PBMCs. Subset denoted: CD45RA+ positively selected. This sequence was found in a man in his late teens or twenties in good health. Some clones in this sample may be carry-over from other donors' samples. The genes are TRBV28 and TRBJ2-7, with TRBD1 as a possible D gene (6 bases). In DNA form, the CDR3 reads TGTGCCAGCAGTTCACGGACAGTCACCCTGAACGAGCAGTACTTC. Amino acid sequence: CASSSRTVTLNEQYF.